One and the same sample provided the 21 T cell receptor beta chains below, sequenced in a study of human T cells and chemical hapten exposure. As to time point: pre-sensitization, week 0. Treatment: therapeutic diphenylcyclopropenone sensitization with weekly scalp DPC. TCRdb independently ran MiXCR on the RACE reads; one entry per CDR3 protein. The profile covers a few hundred thousand distinct CDR3 sequences, with over 5% appearing a single time and more than 8% taken by the ten largest. Sequencing used whole blood, obtained in connection with sensitization to the hapten diphenylcyclopropenone (DPC). The receptors derive from a woman between 18 and 29 years old with alopecia areata. Some clones in this sample may be carry-over from other donors' samples.

This clonotype has ten or more counts. The rearrangement joins TRBV24-1 to TRBJ2-7; TRBD2 might be the D (6 bases). Germline CDR1 KGHDR, CDR2 SFDVKD. The CDR3 runs 14 residues. The ends were cut back, 3 bases at V and 11 bases at J, with 19 bases in the middle. CDR3 DNA sequence: TGTGCCACCAGTGATGGAGACAGCAGACTAGGGGAGTACTTC. It is translated as CATSDGDSRLGEYF.

V and J are TRBV3-1 and TRBJ1-3; no clear D. The CDR3 is made up of 12 amino acids. The V end was cut by 4 bases, the J end by 3 bases, with 4 bases between. Germline assignment: CDR1 LGHDT and CDR2 YNNKEL (reference sequence). Written as DNA, the CDR3 is TGTGCCAGCAGCCGAGGTGGAAACACCATATATTTT. Protein product: CASSRGGNTIYF.

This clonotype was recorded at least ten times. CDR3 nucleotide sequence: TGTGCCACCCATCATTGGACAGGGTTGGCTGGCGGCTACACCTTC. This encodes CATHHWTGLAGGYTF. The chain combines TRBV6-5 with TRBJ1-2; 8 nucleotides agree with TRBD1. From germline, CDR1 is MNHEY and CDR2 SVGAGI. This CDR3 comprises 15 residues. The V gene end was trimmed by 10 bases and the J gene end by 8 bases; junction bases not matched to a gene: 18.

This clonotype has more than one count but fewer than ten. V usage is TRBV11-2 and J usage is TRBJ2-3; 8 positions agree with TRBD2. There are 16 residues in the CDR3. From germline, CDR1 is SGHAT and CDR2 FQNNGV. V trimming: 3 bases; J trimming: 4 bases; junction bases outside the gene matches: 9. The CDR3 reads CASSFAGGGGSDTQYF. CDR3 nucleotide sequence: TGTGCCAGCAGCTTCGCTGGGGGCGGGGGGTCAGATACGCAGTATTTT.

This clonotype was found many times. The chain carries TRBV3-1 and TRBJ1-1; 10 nucleotides line up with TRBD1. V was pared by 3 bases and J by 5 bases, with 9 bases of the junction left unmatched. Germline CDR1 and CDR2: LGHDT and YNNKEL (reference sequence). The CDR3 is 16 residues long. The CDR3 region has the DNA TGTGCCAGCAGCCATTATCGGACAGGGGGATCGACTGAAGCTTTCTTT. Translated: CASSHYRTGGSTEAFF.

The gene calls are TRBV28 and TRBJ1-2; 9 nucleotides agree with TRBD1. V gave up 4 bases and J gave up 6 bases; unmatched junction bases: 6. Germline CDR1 reads MDHEN; CDR2 reads SYDVKM. The CDR3 totals 14 residues. The CDR3 reads CASSSIGTGNGYTF. The CDR3 coding sequence is TGTGCCAGCAGTTCTATTGGGACAGGGAATGGCTACACCTTC.

This clonotype was counted at least ten times. This chain links TRBV5-6 with TRBJ2-7; D not certain. CDR1 is SGHDT, CDR2 YYEEEE, per germline. The CDR3 runs 14 residues. V was shortened by 1 base and J by 7 bases, with 15 bases between the two germline ends. CDR3 nucleotide sequence: TGTGCCAGCAGCTTGAAGGCAGCCTCTCGGGAGCAGTACTTC. Translating it yields CASSLKAASREQYF. Drawing the rest from reference TRBV5-6 and TRBJ2-7, the complete variable domain is DAGVTQSPTHLIKTRGQQVTLRCSPKSGHDTVSWYQQALGQGPQFIFQYYEEEERQRGNFPDRFSGHQFPNYSSELNVNALLLGDSALYLCASSLKAASREQYFGPGTRLTVT.

The V and J genes are TRBV12-3 or TRBV12-4 and TRBJ2-1, with D unresolved. The CDR3 sequence is 16 residues long. Trimming cost V 7 bases and J 0 bases, with 16 bases left between them. The CDR3 DNA is TGTGCCAGCACTTCCTATCGGACCCGCTCCTACAATGAGCAGTTCTTC. Amino acid sequence: CASTSYRTRSYNEQFF.

The chain couples TRBV20-1 to TRBJ2-2; D is perhaps TRBD1 (6 bases). Trimming took off 5 bases at V and 2 bases at J, with 18 bases between the two ends. CDR3 length: 16 residues. Germline loops: CDR1 DFQATT, CDR2 SNEGSKA (reference sequence). As DNA, the CDR3 is TGCAGTGCTCGCGAAGCAGGGGCTTCAAACACCGGGGAGCTGTTTTTT. This sequence encodes CSAREAGASNTGELFF.

In this sample, this clonotype turned up many times. The chain couples TRBV10-3 to TRBJ1-5; 12 nucleotides match TRBD1. This CDR3 has 16 residues. The ends lost 7 bases at V and 0 bases at J; junction bases unmatched: 4. Germline loops: CDR1 ENHRY, CDR2 SYGVKD. For the CDR3, the DNA is TGTGCCATCAAGGGACAGGGGGCACATAGCAATCAGCCCCAGCATTTT. Its protein is CAIKGQGAHSNQPQHF.

On this clonotype: A read error may account for a junction end that differs from germline. This chain connects TRBV7-2 to TRBJ1-2, with D possibly being TRBD1 (6 bases). The CDR3 runs 15 residues. The germline CDR1 and CDR2 sequences are SGHTA and FQGNSA. The CDR3 here is CASSIATGSNYGYTF. For the CDR3, the DNA is TGTGCCAGCAGCATAGCTACAGGGTCTAACTATGGCTACACCTTC.

This clonotype has only a few counts. CDR3 sequence: CASSHITGGGEAFF. The CDR3 DNA reads as TGTGCCAGCAGTCATATCACAGGGGGCGGCGAAGCTTTCTTT. V gene TRBV7-2 combines with J gene TRBJ1-1, with 9 bases matching TRBD1. In germline, CDR1 is SGHTA, CDR2 FQGNSA. The CDR3 has 14 residues. J was trimmed by 8 bases and V by 6 bases; bases with no gene match: 10.

This clonotype occurred a few times. The chain links TRBV5-6 to TRBJ2-7; TRBD1 is a possible D gene (5 bases). Germline CDR1 and CDR2: SGHDT and YYEEEE. The CDR3 has 17 amino acids. Deletions cut 0 bases from V and 7 bases from J, with 23 bases between. The CDR3 here is CASSLEYGAGNPREQYF. The CDR3 bases are TGTGCCAGCAGCTTGGAGTATGGGGCAGGGAACCCAAGGGAGCAGTACTTC.

This chain connects TRBV3-1 to TRBJ1-4; D ambiguous. This CDR3 has 14 residues. Deletions cut 3 bases from V and 8 bases from J, with 13 bases between. The germline V gene encodes CDR1 LGHDT and CDR2 YNNKEL (reference sequence). CDR3 loop: CASSHLAQAEKLFF. Here the CDR3 DNA reads TGTGCCAGCAGCCATCTAGCCCAGGCGGAAAAACTGTTTTTT.

CDR3 in amino acids: CASRAGQGRGNTEAFF. Here the CDR3 DNA reads TGTGCCAGCAGAGCCGGACAGGGGCGAGGGAACACTGAAGCTTTCTTT. The chain employs TRBV12-3 or TRBV12-4 and TRBJ1-1, with TRBD1 matching over 9 bases. The CDR3 spans 16 residues. With V trimmed by 6 bases and J by 1 base, 9 bases remained unmatched.

This clonotype was detected many times. The chain has TRBV10-3 and TRBJ2-3; tentative D call: TRBD2 (6 bases). CDR1 and CDR2 (germline): ENHRY, SYGVKD. The CDR3 contains 18 residues. Trimming shortened V by 0 bases and J by 0 bases, and 16 bases separated the two germline ends. The CDR3 region is CAISESPGSGSSTDTQYF. In DNA, the CDR3 is TGTGCCATCAGTGAGTCGCCGGGTAGCGGATCTAGCACAGATACGCAGTATTTT.

In its sample, this clonotype was seen many times. The chain employs TRBV10-3 and TRBJ2-3, with D possibly being TRBD2 (5 bases). Germline V CDR1 and CDR2: ENHRY, SYGVKD. The CDR3 sequence is 14 residues long. V lost 7 bases and J lost 3, with 14 bases in between. Here the CDR3 reads CAINRGFRTDTQYF. The CDR3 DNA sequence: TGTGCCATCAACCGGGGTTTTAGAACAGATACGCAGTATTTT.

This clonotype was observed a few times. The chain links TRBV29-1 to TRBJ1-2, with D perhaps matching TRBD1 (5 bases). There are 14 residues in the CDR3. Germline V gene data show CDR1 as SQVTM and CDR2 as ANQGSEA. Deletions cut 3 bases from V and 4 bases from J, with 15 bases between. The CDR3 here is CSVETATEFYGYTF. In DNA form, the CDR3 reads TGCAGCGTTGAGACGGCGACAGAGTTCTATGGCTACACCTTC. The full variable domain, rest sourced from reference TRBV29-1 and TRBJ1-2, is SAVISQKPSRDICQRGTSLTIQCQVDSQVTMMFWYRQQPGQSLTLIATANQGSEATYESGFVIDKFPISRPNLTFSTLTVSNMSPEDSSIYLCSVETATEFYGYTFGSGTRLTVV.

This clonotype was detected ten times or more. The rearrangement links TRBV27 to TRBJ2-7; 7 bases are a match to TRBD1. Germline CDR1 MNHEY, CDR2 SMNVEV (reference sequence). The CDR3 covers 15 residues. V shed 1 base, J shed 3 bases, and the junction held 6 bases outside the gene matches. This CDR3 reads CASSLFMAGGYEQYF. The CDR3 nucleotides are TGTGCCAGCAGTTTATTCATGGCAGGGGGCTACGAGCAGTACTTC.

The rearrangement joins TRBV27 to TRBJ1-2; 10 bases are shared with TRBD1. Trimming took 4 bases from V and 8 from J; bases not matched to a gene: 10. Germline CDR1 is MNHEY and CDR2 is SMNVEV (reference sequence). The CDR3 length is 15 residues. CDR3 sequence reads: CASSSRDRGHGGYTF. CDR3 bases: TGTGCCAGCAGTTCGAGAGACAGGGGGCATGGGGGCTACACCTTC.

The CDR3 nucleotides are TGCGCCAGCAGCCAAACAGTGACAACTAATGAAAAACTGTTTTTT. Translated, it gives CASSQTVTTNEKLFF. The chain is built from TRBV4-1 and TRBJ1-4; D not certain. Trimming pared 2 bases from V and 0 bases from J, leaving 7 bases between. CDR3 size: 15 residues. CDR1 and CDR2 from the germline V gene are MGHRA and YSYEKL.